Listed below are T cell receptor beta chains from one sample, sequenced in a study of CD8+CD57+ T cells in acquired aplastic anemia. TCRdb reprocessed the reads with MiXCR, giving one entry per CDR3 protein. Here the sample spans about 40,000 distinct CDR3 sequences, roughly three fifths being singletons. Sequencing was carried out using sorted CD4+, CD8+, or CD8+CD57+ T cells (not recorded which) from PBMCs. The receptor source for this set is a human donor with aplastic anemia. Both conserved end residues are part of each CDR3. Each record gives: clone size, J gene, D gene, V gene, CDR3 DNA, CDR3 protein. A D gene is named only where the DNA matches it firmly. Size is stated for part of the rows, as once, few or many counts, or as a class when the clone is expanded.

clone_size: NA
j_call: TRBJ2-1
d_call: TRBD1
v_call: TRBV10-3
cdr3_nt: TGTGCCATCAGTTGGGACAGCAGCTCCTACAATGAGCAGTTCTTC
cdr3_aa: CAISWDSSSYNEQFF

clone_size: NA
j_call: TRBJ1-3
d_call: NA
v_call: TRBV19
cdr3_nt: TGTGCCAGTAGGAGAGACGGCTCTGGAAACACCATATATTTT
cdr3_aa: CASRRDGSGNTIYF

clone_size: NA
j_call: TRBJ2-7
d_call: TRBD1
v_call: TRBV24-1
cdr3_nt: TGTGCCACCAAGGGACAGGGGTCCCATTTTTCCTACGAGCAGTACTTC
cdr3_aa: CATKGQGSHFSYEQYF

clone_size: NA
j_call: TRBJ1-5
d_call: NA
v_call: TRBV29-1
cdr3_nt: TGCAGCGTTATTGCACAGTCCAATCAGCCCCAGCATTTT
cdr3_aa: CSVIAQSNQPQHF

clone_size: NA
j_call: TRBJ2-3
d_call: NA
v_call: TRBV7-2
cdr3_nt: TGTGCCAGCAGCTTACGTAGCGGCACAGATACGCAGTATTTT
cdr3_aa: CASSLRSGTDTQYF

clone_size: NA
j_call: TRBJ1-3
d_call: NA
v_call: TRBV6-5
cdr3_nt: TGTGCCAGCAGTTACTCCGCCAGCTCTGGAAACACCATATATTTT
cdr3_aa: CASSYSASSGNTIYF

clone_size: NA
j_call: TRBJ2-1
d_call: NA
v_call: TRBV15
cdr3_nt: TGTGCCACCAGCAGAGCTTGGGATGAGCAGTTCTTC
cdr3_aa: CATSRAWDEQFF

clone_size: NA
j_call: TRBJ2-7
d_call: TRBD2
v_call: TRBV19
cdr3_nt: TGTGCCAGTCGTGCGAGGACTAGCGGGAGTCCCTACGAGCAGTACTTC
cdr3_aa: CASRARTSGSPYEQYF

clone_size: many
j_call: TRBJ1-6
d_call: NA
v_call: TRBV7-8
cdr3_nt: TGTGCCAGCAGCCTCAGGGGCTCCCCTAATTCACCCCTCCACTTT
cdr3_aa: CASSLRGSPNSPLHF

clone_size: NA
j_call: TRBJ1-4
d_call: NA
v_call: TRBV19
cdr3_nt: TGTGCCAACCTACAGGGAAGAGGAGGGGCAACTAATGAAAAACTGTTTTTT
cdr3_aa: CANLQGRGGATNEKLFF

clone_size: NA
j_call: TRBJ1-5
d_call: TRBD1
v_call: TRBV24-1
cdr3_nt: TGTGCCACCAGTGACCCTGGACAGGGAAGTCAGCCCCAGCATTTT
cdr3_aa: CATSDPGQGSQPQHF

clone_size: NA
j_call: TRBJ2-3
d_call: TRBD2
v_call: TRBV19
cdr3_nt: TGTGCCAGTAGTCGGGCGGGAGCTAAAGATACGCAGTATTTT
cdr3_aa: CASSRAGAKDTQYF

clone_size: many
j_call: TRBJ2-7
d_call: NA
v_call: TRBV9
cdr3_nt: TGTGCCAGCAGCGTAGACAGGGCACCCTACGAGCAGTACTTC
cdr3_aa: CASSVDRAPYEQYF

clone_size: NA
j_call: TRBJ2-7
d_call: TRBD1
v_call: TRBV7-8
cdr3_nt: TGTGCCAGCAGCTCCCCGGGACAGGATCCGAACGAGCAGTACTTC
cdr3_aa: CASSSPGQDPNEQYF

clone_size: NA
j_call: TRBJ1-3
d_call: NA
v_call: TRBV19
cdr3_nt: TGTGCCAGTAGTATCCGGTTCTCTGGAAACACCATATATTTT
cdr3_aa: CASSIRFSGNTIYF

clone_size: NA
j_call: TRBJ1-3
d_call: NA
v_call: TRBV18
cdr3_nt: TGTGCCAGCTCACCAGAGGCTGGAAACACCATATATTTT
cdr3_aa: CASSPEAGNTIYF

clone_size: NA
j_call: TRBJ2-7
d_call: NA
v_call: TRBV2
cdr3_nt: TGTGCCAGCAAAGTTGGACAGATTGGAAACGAGCAGTACTTC
cdr3_aa: CASKVGQIGNEQYF

clone_size: medium-sized
j_call: TRBJ2-7
d_call: TRBD1
v_call: TRBV15
cdr3_nt: TGTGCCACCAGCATCGGACAGGGCTACGAGCAGTACTTC
cdr3_aa: CATSIGQGYEQYF

clone_size: NA
j_call: TRBJ2-1
d_call: TRBD1
v_call: TRBV24-1
cdr3_nt: TGTGCCACCAGTGACTCCGGGACAGCCTACAATGAGCAGTTCTTC
cdr3_aa: CATSDSGTAYNEQFF

clone_size: once
j_call: TRBJ1-5
d_call: TRBD1
v_call: TRBV20-1
cdr3_nt: TGCAGTGCTACGGACAGGGAGAGCAATCAGCCCCAGCATTTT
cdr3_aa: CSATDRESNQPQHF

clone_size: NA
j_call: TRBJ2-7
d_call: NA
v_call: TRBV10-3
cdr3_nt: TGTGCCACCCTGGGGCGGGATGGGGAAGAGCAGTACTTC
cdr3_aa: CATLGRDGEEQYF

clone_size: NA
j_call: TRBJ2-1
d_call: NA
v_call: TRBV15
cdr3_nt: TGTGCCACCAGCCACTGGGTGTTCTACAATGAGCAGTTCTTC
cdr3_aa: CATSHWVFYNEQFF

clone_size: NA
j_call: TRBJ1-4
d_call: NA
v_call: TRBV10-3
cdr3_nt: TGTGCCATCAGTGGGGAGAGTGGGGAAAAACTGTTTTTT
cdr3_aa: CAISGESGEKLFF

clone_size: NA
j_call: TRBJ1-3
d_call: NA
v_call: TRBV20-1
cdr3_nt: TGCAGTGCTAGAAACCCAGGACGGATCTCTGGAAACACCATATATTTT
cdr3_aa: CSARNPGRISGNTIYF

clone_size: NA
j_call: TRBJ2-5
d_call: NA
v_call: TRBV20-1
cdr3_nt: TGCAGTGCTAGAGACCCTCTGTTGGGGACTTGCTACTTC
cdr3_aa: CSARDPLLGTCYF

clone_size: NA
j_call: TRBJ2-6
d_call: NA
v_call: TRBV20-1
cdr3_nt: TGCAGTGCTAGCACAGGCTCTGGGGCCAACGTCCTGACTTTC
cdr3_aa: CSASTGSGANVLTF

clone_size: once
j_call: TRBJ2-5
d_call: TRBD2
v_call: TRBV15
cdr3_nt: TGTGCCACCAGCAGCTGGGGCGGGGGGAGGAGCCTGGAGACCCAGTACTTC
cdr3_aa: CATSSWGGGRSLETQYF

clone_size: many
j_call: TRBJ2-1
d_call: TRBD2
v_call: TRBV12-3/TRBV12-4
cdr3_nt: TGTGCCAGCAGTTTACTCAGCGGGGAAATCAATGAGCAGTTCTTC
cdr3_aa: CASSLLSGEINEQFF

clone_size: NA
j_call: TRBJ2-3
d_call: NA
v_call: TRBV7-9
cdr3_nt: TGTGCCAGTCAGACCGGCAGGGGCACAGATACGCAGTATTTT
cdr3_aa: CASQTGRGTDTQYF

clone_size: many
j_call: TRBJ1-5
d_call: NA
v_call: TRBV12-3/TRBV12-4
cdr3_nt: TGTGCCAGCAGTTCTTACAGGGAATCCATTCAGCCCCAGCATTTT
cdr3_aa: CASSSYRESIQPQHF

clone_size: many
j_call: TRBJ1-5
d_call: NA
v_call: TRBV6-5
cdr3_nt: TGTGCCAGCAGTTACGAGGGTTTTCTCCTGCCCCAGCATTTT
cdr3_aa: CASSYEGFLLPQHF

clone_size: NA
j_call: TRBJ2-5
d_call: TRBD2
v_call: TRBV11-2
cdr3_nt: TGTGCCAGCAGCTTAGTACTAGCGGGTGCCCAAGAGACCCAGTACTTC
cdr3_aa: CASSLVLAGAQETQYF

clone_size: NA
j_call: TRBJ2-7
d_call: NA
v_call: TRBV10-3
cdr3_nt: TGTGCCATCAGTGAGTCTGGGGAGCAGTACTTC
cdr3_aa: CAISESGEQYF

clone_size: NA
j_call: TRBJ1-6
d_call: NA
v_call: TRBV19
cdr3_nt: TGTGCCAGTAGTATAATGGTGGGCTATAATTCACCCCTCCACTTT
cdr3_aa: CASSIMVGYNSPLHF

clone_size: many
j_call: TRBJ2-1
d_call: TRBD2
v_call: TRBV7-6
cdr3_nt: TGTGCCAGCAGTCTAGCGGGGGGGCGTCTCGAGCAGTTCTTC
cdr3_aa: CASSLAGGRLEQFF

clone_size: NA
j_call: TRBJ1-1
d_call: NA
v_call: TRBV29-1
cdr3_nt: TGCGGCACTCGGGGGGGTACAAACACTGAAGCTTTCTTT
cdr3_aa: CGTRGGTNTEAFF

clone_size: many
j_call: TRBJ2-3
d_call: NA
v_call: TRBV11-2
cdr3_nt: TGTGCCAGCAGCTTAGGCTTAAGGGGCACAGATACGCAGTATTTT
cdr3_aa: CASSLGLRGTDTQYF

clone_size: once
j_call: TRBJ1-5
d_call: TRBD1
v_call: TRBV5-1
cdr3_nt: TGCGCCAGCAGCAGGGGGACAGATCAGCCCCAGCATTTT
cdr3_aa: CASSRGTDQPQHF

clone_size: NA
j_call: TRBJ2-5
d_call: NA
v_call: TRBV6-1
cdr3_nt: TGTGCCAGCAGGGATTCCCCCGGGGGGCCTCCGGGAGAGACCCAGTACTTC
cdr3_aa: CASRDSPGGPPGETQYF

clone_size: many
j_call: TRBJ2-5
d_call: NA
v_call: TRBV12-3/TRBV12-4
cdr3_nt: TGTGCCAGCAGTAAGTGGAACAGGGCGGATGAGACCCAGTACTTC
cdr3_aa: CASSKWNRADETQYF

clone_size: NA
j_call: TRBJ2-3
d_call: TRBD2
v_call: TRBV15
cdr3_nt: TGTGCCACCAGCAAGACAAGCGGGGGGGTAAGGGATACGCAGTATTTT
cdr3_aa: CATSKTSGGVRDTQYF

clone_size: NA
j_call: TRBJ1-3
d_call: NA
v_call: TRBV6-4
cdr3_nt: TGTGCCAGCAGTGCCGCACCGGGGGGAAACACCATATATTTT
cdr3_aa: CASSAAPGGNTIYF

clone_size: many
j_call: TRBJ2-7
d_call: NA
v_call: TRBV5-1
cdr3_nt: TGCGCCAGCAGCTTGGCCCCCCGCCGGCACGACGAGCAGTACTTC
cdr3_aa: CASSLAPRRHDEQYF

clone_size: NA
j_call: TRBJ1-1
d_call: NA
v_call: TRBV10-1
cdr3_nt: TGCGCCAGCAGTGCCGACACAGGGACATCTGAAGCTTTCTTT
cdr3_aa: CASSADTGTSEAFF

clone_size: few
j_call: TRBJ1-6
d_call: NA
v_call: TRBV7-8
cdr3_nt: TGTGCCAGCAGCTCGGACATAGGCTCACCCCTCCACTTT
cdr3_aa: CASSSDIGSPLHF

clone_size: NA
j_call: TRBJ1-5
d_call: TRBD1
v_call: TRBV10-1
cdr3_nt: TGCGCCAGCAGTGAGGCTCCGGGACAGAATCAGCCCCAGCATTTT
cdr3_aa: CASSEAPGQNQPQHF

clone_size: NA
j_call: TRBJ1-1
d_call: NA
v_call: TRBV19
cdr3_nt: TGTGCCAGTAGTATCATAGGGGGGGACTCGAACACTGAAGCTTTCTTT
cdr3_aa: CASSIIGGDSNTEAFF

clone_size: NA
j_call: TRBJ2-1
d_call: NA
v_call: TRBV20-1
cdr3_nt: TGCAGTGCTAGCGGGGGGACAATTGATGAGCAGTTCTTC
cdr3_aa: CSASGGTIDEQFF

clone_size: once
j_call: TRBJ2-5
d_call: TRBD1
v_call: TRBV7-2
cdr3_nt: TGTGCCAGCAGCTTAGGGACAGGGTTTGAGACCCAGTACTTC
cdr3_aa: CASSLGTGFETQYF

clone_size: medium-sized
j_call: TRBJ2-3
d_call: NA
v_call: TRBV15
cdr3_nt: TGTGCCACCAGCAGAGATAGAACCACAGATACGCAGTATTTT
cdr3_aa: CATSRDRTTDTQYF

clone_size: NA
j_call: TRBJ1-1
d_call: NA
v_call: TRBV7-6
cdr3_nt: TGTGCCAGCAGTACCTCCCCGAACACTGAAGCTTTCTTT
cdr3_aa: CASSTSPNTEAFF

clone_size: NA
j_call: TRBJ2-7
d_call: TRBD2
v_call: TRBV7-9
cdr3_nt: TGTGCCAGCAGCTTAGCCGGGACTACCTACGAGCAGTACTTC
cdr3_aa: CASSLAGTTYEQYF

clone_size: NA
j_call: TRBJ2-1
d_call: TRBD2
v_call: TRBV20-1
cdr3_nt: TGCAGTGCTAGGTTATTTCGGACTAGCACCAATGAGCAGTTCTTC
cdr3_aa: CSARLFRTSTNEQFF

clone_size: once
j_call: TRBJ1-5
d_call: NA
v_call: TRBV2
cdr3_nt: TGTGCCAGCAACTCTCTCCATCAGCCCCAGCATTTT
cdr3_aa: CASNSLHQPQHF

clone_size: once
j_call: TRBJ2-3
d_call: TRBD2
v_call: TRBV20-1
cdr3_nt: TGCAGTGCTAGAGATCATAAGGCGGGGGGGCGCCCAGATACGCAGTATTTT
cdr3_aa: CSARDHKAGGRPDTQYF

clone_size: many
j_call: TRBJ1-2
d_call: NA
v_call: TRBV4-1
cdr3_nt: TGCGCCAGCAGCCAAGTGTCGGAGGGGACCTTCTATGGCTACACCTTC
cdr3_aa: CASSQVSEGTFYGYTF

clone_size: NA
j_call: TRBJ2-6
d_call: NA
v_call: TRBV15
cdr3_nt: TGTGCCACCAGCAGAGATCAAACTGGGGCCAACGTCCTGACTTTC
cdr3_aa: CATSRDQTGANVLTF

clone_size: NA
j_call: TRBJ2-5
d_call: TRBD1
v_call: TRBV6-1
cdr3_nt: TGTGCCAGCAGTGAAGAAAGGACAGGGGGCCTCCCAGAGACCCAGTACTTC
cdr3_aa: CASSEERTGGLPETQYF

clone_size: NA
j_call: TRBJ1-5
d_call: NA
v_call: TRBV6-1
cdr3_nt: TGTGCCAGCAGTGAAGGGCGTCAGCCCCAGCATTTT
cdr3_aa: CASSEGRQPQHF

clone_size: NA
j_call: TRBJ2-7
d_call: NA
v_call: TRBV5-6
cdr3_nt: TGTGCCAGCAGCCAGACAGGGAGGGACGAGCAGTACTTC
cdr3_aa: CASSQTGRDEQYF